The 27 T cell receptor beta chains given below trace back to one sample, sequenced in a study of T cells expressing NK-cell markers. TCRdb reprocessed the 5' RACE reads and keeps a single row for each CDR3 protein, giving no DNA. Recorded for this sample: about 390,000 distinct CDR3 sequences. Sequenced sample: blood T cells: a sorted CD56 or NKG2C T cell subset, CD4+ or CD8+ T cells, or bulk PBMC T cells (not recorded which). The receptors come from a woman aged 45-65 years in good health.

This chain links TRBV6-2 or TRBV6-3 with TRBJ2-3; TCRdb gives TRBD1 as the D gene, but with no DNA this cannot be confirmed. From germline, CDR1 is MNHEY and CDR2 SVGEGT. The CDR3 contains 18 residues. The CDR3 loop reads CASSYSIAGTGGPDTQYF.

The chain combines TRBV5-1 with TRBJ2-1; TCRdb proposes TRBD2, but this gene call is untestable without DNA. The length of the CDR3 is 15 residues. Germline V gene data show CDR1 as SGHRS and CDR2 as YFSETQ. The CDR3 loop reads CASSLRREGRNEQFF.

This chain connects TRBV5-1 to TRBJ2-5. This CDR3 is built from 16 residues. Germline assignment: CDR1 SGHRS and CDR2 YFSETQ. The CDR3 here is CASSLGESQLKETQYF.

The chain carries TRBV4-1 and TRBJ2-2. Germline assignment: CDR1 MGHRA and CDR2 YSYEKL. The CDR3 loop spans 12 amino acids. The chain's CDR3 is CASLKQTGELFF.

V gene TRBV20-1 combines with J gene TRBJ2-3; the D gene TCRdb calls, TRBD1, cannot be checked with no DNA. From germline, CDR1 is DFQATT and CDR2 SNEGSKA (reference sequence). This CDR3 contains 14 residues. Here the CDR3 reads CSARRRGLTDTQYF.

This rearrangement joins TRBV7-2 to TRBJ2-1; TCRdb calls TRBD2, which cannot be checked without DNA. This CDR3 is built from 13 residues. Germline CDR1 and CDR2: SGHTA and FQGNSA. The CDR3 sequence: CASSLEAGPEQFF.

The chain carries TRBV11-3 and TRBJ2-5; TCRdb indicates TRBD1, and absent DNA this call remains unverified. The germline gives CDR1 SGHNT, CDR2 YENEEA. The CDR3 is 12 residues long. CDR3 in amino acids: CASSDRVETQYF.

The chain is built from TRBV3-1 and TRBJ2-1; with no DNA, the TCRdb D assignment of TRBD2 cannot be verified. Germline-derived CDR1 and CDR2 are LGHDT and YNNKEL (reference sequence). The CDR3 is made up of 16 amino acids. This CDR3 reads CAIGPTGTKSPSEQFF.

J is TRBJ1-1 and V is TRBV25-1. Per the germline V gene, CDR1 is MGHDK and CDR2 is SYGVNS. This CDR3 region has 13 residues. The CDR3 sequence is CASSGGMNTEAFF.

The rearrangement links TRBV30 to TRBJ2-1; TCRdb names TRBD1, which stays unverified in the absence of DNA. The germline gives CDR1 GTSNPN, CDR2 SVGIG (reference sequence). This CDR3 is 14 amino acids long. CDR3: CAWSGGSGGDEQFF.

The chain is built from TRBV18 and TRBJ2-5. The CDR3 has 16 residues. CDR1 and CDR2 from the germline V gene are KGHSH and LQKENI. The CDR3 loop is CASSPDHLVEVETQYF.

CDR3 in amino acids: CASSLSPGMISEAFF. The rearrangement uses TRBV7-9 and TRBJ1-1; TCRdb names TRBD1, which stays unverified in the absence of DNA. Germline V gene sequence: CDR1 SEHNR, CDR2 FQNEAQ (reference sequence). This CDR3 contains 15 residues.

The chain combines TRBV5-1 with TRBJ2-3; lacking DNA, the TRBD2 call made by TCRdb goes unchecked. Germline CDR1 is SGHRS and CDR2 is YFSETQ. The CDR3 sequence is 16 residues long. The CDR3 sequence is CASSPPGLLLEDTQYF.

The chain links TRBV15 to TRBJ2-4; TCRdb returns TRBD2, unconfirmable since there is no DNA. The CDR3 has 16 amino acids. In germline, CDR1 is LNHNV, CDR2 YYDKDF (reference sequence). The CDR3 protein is CATSRDLLVSKNIQYF. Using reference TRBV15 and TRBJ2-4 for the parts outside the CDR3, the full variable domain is DAMVIQNPRYQVTQFGKPVTLSCSQTLNHNVMYWYQQKSSQAPKLLFHYYDKDFNNEADTPDNFQSRRPNTSFCFLDIRSPGLGDTAMYLCATSRDLLVSKNIQYFGAGTRLSVL.

The CDR3 is CASSSPPVIFLQYF. V gene TRBV12-3 or TRBV12-4 combines with J gene TRBJ2-4; TCRdb selects TRBD1, and the lack of DNA leaves this call unchecked. CDR3 length equals 14 residues.

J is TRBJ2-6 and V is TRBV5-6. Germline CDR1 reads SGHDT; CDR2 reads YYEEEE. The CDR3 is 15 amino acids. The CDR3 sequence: CASSLEVAGANVLTF.

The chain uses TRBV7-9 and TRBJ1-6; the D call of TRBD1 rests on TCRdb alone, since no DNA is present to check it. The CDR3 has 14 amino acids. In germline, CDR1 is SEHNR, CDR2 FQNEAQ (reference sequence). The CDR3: CASSQPQGDSPLHF.

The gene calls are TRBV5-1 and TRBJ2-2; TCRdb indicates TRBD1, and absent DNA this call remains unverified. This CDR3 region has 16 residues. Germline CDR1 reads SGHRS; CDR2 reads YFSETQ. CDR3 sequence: CASSYERTANTGELFF.

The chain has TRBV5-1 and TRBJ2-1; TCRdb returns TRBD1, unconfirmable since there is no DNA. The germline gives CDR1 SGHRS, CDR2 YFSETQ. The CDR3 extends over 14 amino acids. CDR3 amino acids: CASSLPTGANEQFF.

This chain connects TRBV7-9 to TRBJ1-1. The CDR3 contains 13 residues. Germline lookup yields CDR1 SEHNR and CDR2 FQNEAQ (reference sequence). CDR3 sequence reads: CASRERAITEAFF.

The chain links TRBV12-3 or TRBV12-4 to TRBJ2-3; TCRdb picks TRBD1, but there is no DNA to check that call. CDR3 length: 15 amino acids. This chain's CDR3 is CASTLERRVGDTQYF.

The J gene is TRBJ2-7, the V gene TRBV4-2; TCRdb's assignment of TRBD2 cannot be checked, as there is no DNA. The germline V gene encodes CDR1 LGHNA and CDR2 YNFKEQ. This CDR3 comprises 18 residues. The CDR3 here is CASSQDRASGRARNEQYF.

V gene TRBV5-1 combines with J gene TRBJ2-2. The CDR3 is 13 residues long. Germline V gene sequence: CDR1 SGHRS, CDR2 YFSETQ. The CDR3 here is CASSTQNTGELFF.

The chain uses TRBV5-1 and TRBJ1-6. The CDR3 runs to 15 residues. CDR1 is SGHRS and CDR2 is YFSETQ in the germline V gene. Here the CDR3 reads CASSWAGSYNSPLHF.

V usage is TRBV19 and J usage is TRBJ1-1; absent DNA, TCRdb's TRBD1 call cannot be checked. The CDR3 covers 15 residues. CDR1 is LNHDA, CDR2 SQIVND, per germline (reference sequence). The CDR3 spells CASSRGRTPNTEAFF.

The CDR3 here is CASSLGASGGYNEQFF. The rearrangement uses TRBV5-1 and TRBJ2-1; the TCRdb D gene call, TRBD2, has no DNA to confirm it. The length of the CDR3 is 16 residues. Germline-derived CDR1 and CDR2 are SGHRS and YFSETQ.

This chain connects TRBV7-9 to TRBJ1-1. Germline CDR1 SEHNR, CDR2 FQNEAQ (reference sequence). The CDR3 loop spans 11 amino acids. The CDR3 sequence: CASKRDTEAFF.